These 30 T cell receptor beta chains were sequenced from one sample in a study of blood T cell repertoires in COVID-19. Clones were sequenced by immunoSEQ multiplex PCR, and TCRdb holds only the in-frame ones, with some missing. The sample gives approximately 320,000 clones, roughly 85% of which show up once; 7.2% is in the top ten. Sequencing was performed on peripheral blood. Receptors originate from a human donor in a cohort sampled during active COVID-19.

This clone was counted a few times. The chain has TRBV10-3 and TRBJ1-5; D remains unclear. CDR3 length: 15 residues. The V gene's germline CDR1 is ENHRY and CDR2 SYGVKD. V shed 4 bases and J shed 6 bases, with 16 bases lying between them. The CDR3 DNA follows: TGTGCCATCAGTGGGGAGGGTATAGGACTTCAGCCCCAGCATTTT. This translates into CAISGEGIGLQPQHF.

The gene calls are TRBV10-3 and TRBJ2-7, with a weak D call TRBD2 (6 bases). Germline lookup yields CDR1 ENHRY and CDR2 SYGVKD. Trimming cost V 10 bases and J 2 bases, with 18 bases left between them. This CDR3 contains 14 residues. CDR3 amino acids: CASHPGDEAYEQYF. In DNA form, the CDR3 reads TGTGCCAGCCACCCGGGGGACGAGGCCTACGAGCAGTACTTC.

The V and J genes are TRBV2 and TRBJ2-2, with 10 bases lining up with TRBD1. The CDR3 sequence is 14 residues long. V trimming: 6 bases; J trimming: 5 bases; junction bases outside the gene matches: 3. The germline V gene has CDR1 SNHLY and CDR2 FYNNEI. For the CDR3, the DNA is TGTGCCAGCAGAAGGGGACAGGGGACCGGGGAGCTGTTTTTT. This encodes CASRRGQGTGELFF.

This chain links TRBV11-3 with TRBJ2-2; 7 positions match TRBD1. The V gene end was trimmed by 5 bases and the J gene end by 2 bases; junction bases not matched to a gene: 8. The germline CDR1 and CDR2 sequences are SGHNT and YENEEA. The CDR3 has 16 residues. CDR3 sequence (DNA): TGTGCCAGCAGCCCAGGGGGACAGATTAACACCGGGGAGCTGTTTTTT. Its translation: CASSPGGQINTGELFF.

The V gene is TRBV13, the J gene TRBJ2-2; D is unresolved. Germline loops: CDR1 PRHDT, CDR2 FYEKMQ (reference sequence). The length of the CDR3 is 14 residues. V lost 5 bases to trimming and J lost 5 bases, with 12 bases between them. This chain's CDR3 is CASSESIVTGELFF. The CDR3, as DNA: TGTGCCAGCAGCGAATCTATCGTGACCGGGGAGCTGTTTTTT.

The V call is TRBV19, the J call TRBJ1-2, with a weak D call TRBD1 (6 bases). Germline CDR1 is LNHDA and CDR2 is SQIVND (reference sequence). The CDR3 has 14 residues. V gave up 2 bases and J gave up 4 bases, with 11 bases separating them. The CDR3 bases are TGTGCCAGTAGTATATCAGGGGCTGGCTATGGCTACACCTTC. This translates into CASSISGAGYGYTF.

This chain connects TRBV24-1 to TRBJ1-2; 7 bases align to TRBD1. The CDR3 consists of 13 residues. With 5 bases clipped from V and 7 bases from J, the junction kept 6 bases outside the gene matches. CDR1 is KGHDR and CDR2 is SFDVKD in the germline V gene. The CDR3 loop is CATSVAGGFGYTF. CDR3 DNA sequence: TGTGCCACCAGTGTCGCAGGGGGATTTGGCTACACCTTC.

The sample holds a few counts of this clone. The V call is TRBV24-1, the J call TRBJ2-7; 10 positions agree with TRBD1. The length of the CDR3 is 14 residues. V shed 7 bases, J shed 5 bases, and the junction held 7 bases outside the gene matches. CDR1 and CDR2 (germline): KGHDR, SFDVKD. DNA for the CDR3: TGTGCCACCAGAAAGGGACAGGGGTCGGACGAGCAGTACTTC. This translates into CATRKGQGSDEQYF.

The genes are TRBV4-2 and TRBJ1-2, with 8 bases fitting TRBD1. V lost 3 bases and J lost 8; bases outside the gene matches: 8. CDR3 length: 14 amino acids. Germline V gene data show CDR1 as LGHNA and CDR2 as YNFKEQ. CDR3 residues: CASSHRTDRGGYTF. CDR3 bases: TGTGCCAGCAGCCATCGGACAGACAGGGGAGGCTACACCTTC.

The gene calls are TRBV13 and TRBJ2-2, with a weak D call TRBD2 (5 bases). In germline, CDR1 is PRHDT, CDR2 FYEKMQ (reference sequence). CDR3 length equals 15 residues. V was trimmed by 5 bases and J by 2 bases, leaving 12 bases between them. CDR3 in DNA: TGTGCCAGCAGCCCTTCTGACTATAACACCGGGGAGCTGTTTTTT. This codes for CASSPSDYNTGELFF.

This chain joins TRBV9 and TRBJ2-5; 8 nucleotides line up with TRBD2. V was clipped by 0 bases and J by 1 base; unmatched bases: 8. Germline V CDR1 and CDR2: SGDLS, YYNGEE. The CDR3 length is 17 residues. The DNA of the CDR3 is TGTGCCAGCAGCGTAGGGGTAGCGGGGATAGTCCAAGAGACCCAGTACTTC. This translates into CASSVGVAGIVQETQYF.

CDR3 sequence: CASSSHSPEAFF. CDR3 DNA: TGTGCCAGCAGTTCCCACTCTCCTGAAGCTTTCTTT. The chain joins TRBV6-2 or TRBV6-3 to TRBJ1-1; no reliable D call. The CDR3 spans 12 residues. Germline V gene lookup returns CDR1 MNHEY and CDR2 SVGEGT. The V end was cut by 4 bases, the J end by 6 bases, with 9 bases between.

This rearrangement joins TRBV13 to TRBJ2-3; 9 nucleotides agree with TRBD2. Germline CDR1 PRHDT, CDR2 FYEKMQ (reference sequence). V was clipped by 4 bases and J by 4 bases; unmatched bases: 6. This CDR3 contains 15 residues. The CDR3 is CASSSAGGRADTQYF. In DNA, the CDR3 is TGTGCCAGCAGCTCCGCGGGGGGGCGGGCAGATACGCAGTATTTT.

This clone was recorded a few times. V gene TRBV2 combines with J gene TRBJ2-7; possible D gene TRBD2, 6 bases. This CDR3 comprises 15 residues. Trimming stripped 2 bases from V and 1 base from J, with 12 bases between. The germline CDR1 and CDR2 sequences are SNHLY and FYNNEI. CDR3 residues: CASSEYGGLSYEQYF. The CDR3 nucleotides read TGTGCCAGCAGTGAATATGGGGGACTGTCCTACGAGCAGTACTTC.

This clone was counted only a few times. The chain links TRBV30 to TRBJ1-1, with D unclear. Germline CDR1 and CDR2: GTSNPN and SVGIG (reference sequence). The CDR3 consists of 16 residues. V was pared by 3 bases and J by 0 bases, with 17 bases between. The CDR3 DNA follows: TGTGCCTGGAGCGCACCCTCGACTGATTTGAACACTGAAGCTTTCTTT. It is translated as CAWSAPSTDLNTEAFF.

The chain couples TRBV30 to TRBJ1-1, with TRBD1 matching over 9 bases. The CDR3 sequence is 12 residues long. Germline V gene sequence: CDR1 GTSNPN, CDR2 SVGIG (reference sequence). V was pared by 7 bases and J by 6 bases, with 6 bases of the junction left unmatched. The CDR3 spells CASNRGLAEAFF. The CDR3 bases are TGTGCCTCCAACAGGGGGCTTGCTGAAGCTTTCTTT. The full variable domain, with the rest looked up from reference TRBV30 and TRBJ1-1, is SQTIHQWPATLVQPVGSPLSLECTVEGTSNPNLYWYRQAAGRGLQLLFYSVGIGQISSEVPQNLSASRPQDRQFILSSKKLLLSDSGFYLCASNRGLAEAFFGQGTRLTVV.

The chain joins TRBV24-1 to TRBJ2-1, with TRBD1 as a possible D gene (5 bases). V gave up 4 bases and J gave up 5 bases, with 11 bases separating them. The CDR3 consists of 14 residues. Germline V gene sequence: CDR1 KGHDR, CDR2 SFDVKD. CDR3 region: CATSDPGQNNEQFF. CDR3 coding DNA: TGTGCCACCAGTGACCCAGGGCAAAACAATGAGCAGTTCTTC.

The chain couples TRBV4-1 to TRBJ1-1; D is ambiguous. V was clipped by 1 base and J by 1 base, with 13 bases between them. The CDR3 is 16 residues long. Germline CDR1 and CDR2: MGHRA and YSYEKL. The CDR3 nucleotides read TGCGCCAGCAGCCAAGGCACCCTACGAGGGAACACTGAAGCTTTCTTT. Translated: CASSQGTLRGNTEAFF.

This clone occurred a few times. The chain combines TRBV5-1 with TRBJ2-3; D is possibly TRBD1 (7 bases). Trimming took off 6 bases at V and 2 bases at J, with 13 bases between the two ends. The CDR3 extends over 14 amino acids. Germline V CDR1 and CDR2: SGHRS, YFSETQ. The CDR3 sequence: CASNQGGSTDTQYF. CDR3 DNA sequence: TGCGCCAGCAACCAGGGGGGATCCACAGATACGCAGTATTTT. Looking up the rest from reference TRBV5-1 and TRBJ2-3 gives the full variable domain: KAGVTQTPRYLIKTRGQQVTLSCSPISGHRSVSWYQQTPGQGLQFLFEYFSETQRNKGNFPGRFSGRQFSNSRSEMNVSTLELGDSALYLCASNQGGSTDTQYFGPGTRLTVL.

The V call is TRBV5-4, the J call TRBJ1-3; D possibly corresponds to TRBD1 (6 bases). The CDR3 runs to 15 residues. Trimming removed 0 bases from V and 9 bases from J, with 16 bases in between. From germline, CDR1 is SGHNT and CDR2 YYREEE (reference sequence). The CDR3 sequence: CASSLGGGEGSTIYF. The CDR3 DNA reads as TGTGCCAGCAGCTTGGGCGGGGGCGAAGGGAGCACCATATATTTT.

The chain recombines TRBV7-8 with TRBJ1-4; TRBD1 matches at 11 bases. The CDR3 is 15 amino acids. Per the germline V gene, CDR1 is SGHVS and CDR2 is FQNEAQ. V lost 4 bases to trimming and J lost 7 bases; unmatched junction nucleotides: 5. This CDR3 reads CASSSYGQGAEKLFF. CDR3 nucleotides: TGTGCCAGCAGCTCTTACGGACAGGGGGCTGAAAAACTGTTTTTT. Full variable domain (rest looked up from reference TRBV7-8 and TRBJ1-4): GAGVSQSPRYKVAKRGQDVALRCDPISGHVSLFWYQQALGQGPEFLTYFQNEAQLDKSGLPSDRFFAERPEGSVSTLKIQRTQQEDSAVYLCASSSYGQGAEKLFFGSGTQLSVL.

The gene calls are TRBV7-9 and TRBJ2-5; 9 positions match TRBD2. The germline gives CDR1 SEHNR, CDR2 FQNEAQ (reference sequence). The CDR3 runs to 14 residues. Unmatched junction bases numbered 4, after V lost 8 bases and J lost 0 bases. The CDR3: CASSSGGHQETQYF. The CDR3 DNA sequence: TGTGCCAGCTCGAGCGGGGGGCACCAAGAGACCCAGTACTTC.

This chain uses TRBV27 with TRBJ2-1, with 8 bases lining up with TRBD2. This CDR3 has 15 residues. With V trimmed by 3 bases and J by 9 bases, 10 bases remained unmatched. Germline CDR1 is MNHEY and CDR2 is SMNVEV (reference sequence). CDR3 loop: CASSFGGGLVREQFF. The CDR3 DNA reads as TGTGCCAGCAGTTTCGGCGGGGGGCTGGTTCGTGAGCAGTTCTTC.

This rearrangement joins TRBV27 to TRBJ1-2, with 7 bases aligning to TRBD1. The CDR3 consists of 12 residues. Germline-derived CDR1 and CDR2 are MNHEY and SMNVEV (reference sequence). V was pared by 8 bases and J by 3 bases, with 3 bases of the junction left unmatched. CDR3: CASRDRYYGYTF. The CDR3 DNA reads TGTGCCAGCCGGGACAGATACTATGGCTACACCTTC.

V and J are TRBV27 and TRBJ2-3; 11 nucleotides align to TRBD2. V dropped 11 bases and J dropped 3; count of bases not matched to a gene: 10. CDR3 size: 15 residues. CDR1 is MNHEY and CDR2 is SMNVEV in the germline V gene (reference sequence). The CDR3 region is CASSPTSGGTDTQYF. CDR3 nucleotide sequence: TGTGCCTCCTCTCCTACTAGCGGGGGAACAGATACGCAGTATTTT.

The chain uses TRBV6-5 and TRBJ2-2; a possible D gene is TRBD2 (6 bases). The CDR3 spans 14 residues. V lost 6 bases and J 3 bases, leaving 11 bases between the germline ends. The germline V gene encodes CDR1 MNHEY and CDR2 SVGAGI. The CDR3 spells CASRGGGYTGELFF. Here the CDR3 DNA reads TGTGCCAGCAGGGGCGGAGGGTACACCGGGGAGCTGTTTTTT.

A few counts support this clone. The CDR3 region is CASSPRQGRSNEQFF. Here the CDR3 DNA reads TGTGCCAGCAGTCCACGACAGGGAAGAAGCAATGAGCAGTTCTTC. This chain links TRBV27 with TRBJ2-1; 7 bases match TRBD1. The germline V gene has CDR1 MNHEY and CDR2 SMNVEV (reference sequence). V was clipped by 5 bases and J by 6 bases; unmatched bases: 10. The CDR3 has 15 residues.

The J gene is TRBJ2-3, the V gene TRBV3-1 (or the pseudogene TRBV3-2); tentatively, D is TRBD2 (5 bases). Per the germline V gene, CDR1 is LGHDT and CDR2 is YNNKEL (reference sequence). Trimming pared 3 bases from V and 1 base from J, leaving 8 bases between. The CDR3 runs to 14 residues. Here the CDR3 reads CASSHDGGTDTQYF. CDR3 bases: TGTGCCAGCAGCCATGACGGGGGCACAGATACGCAGTATTTT.

This clone was seen only once. The CDR3 here is CASSSRGETQYF. The CDR3 DNA is TGTGCCAGCAGCTCACGGGGGGAGACCCAGTACTTC. The chain joins TRBV11-3 to TRBJ2-5; the D gene is possibly TRBD2 (6 bases). V lost 4 bases to trimming and J lost 5 bases, with 8 bases between them. The germline V gene encodes CDR1 SGHNT and CDR2 YENEEA. CDR3 length: 12 amino acids.

V and J are TRBV18 and TRBJ1-5; TRBD1 matches at 8 bases. With 2 bases clipped from V and 3 bases from J, the junction kept 3 bases outside the gene matches. This CDR3 comprises 15 residues. Germline V gene data show CDR1 as KGHSH and CDR2 as LQKENI. As DNA, the CDR3 is TGTGCCAGCTCACCAGGACAGGGAGTCAATCAGCCCCAGCATTTT. Encoded protein: CASSPGQGVNQPQHF.